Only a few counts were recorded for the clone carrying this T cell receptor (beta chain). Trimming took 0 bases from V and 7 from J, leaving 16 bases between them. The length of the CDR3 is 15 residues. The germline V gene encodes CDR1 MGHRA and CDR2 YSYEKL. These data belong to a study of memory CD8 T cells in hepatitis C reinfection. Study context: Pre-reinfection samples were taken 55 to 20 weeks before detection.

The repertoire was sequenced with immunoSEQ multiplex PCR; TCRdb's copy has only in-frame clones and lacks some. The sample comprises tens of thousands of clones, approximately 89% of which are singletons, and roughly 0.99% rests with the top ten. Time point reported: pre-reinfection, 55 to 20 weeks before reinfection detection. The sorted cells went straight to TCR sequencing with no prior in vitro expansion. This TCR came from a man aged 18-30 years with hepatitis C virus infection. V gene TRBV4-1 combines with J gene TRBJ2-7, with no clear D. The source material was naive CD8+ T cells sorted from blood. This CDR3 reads CASSQDLGVSDEQYV. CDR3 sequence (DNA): TGCGCCAGCAGCCAAGATCTAGGCGTTTCTGATGAGCAGTACGTC.